These 3 T cell receptor beta chains originate from one sample sequenced in a study of blood T cell repertoires in COVID-19. Sequencing used immunoSEQ multiplex PCR; TCRdb keeps in-frame clones, though not all of them. The table includes tens of thousands of clones, around 81% detected once. Sequencing was done on a sample of peripheral blood. These TCRs come from a man aged 55 to 69 with acute or convalescent COVID-19.

This clone was counted only a few times. This chain links TRBV2 with TRBJ2-2, with no clear D. The CDR3 length is 14 residues. Trimming took off 4 bases at V and 4 bases at J, with 10 bases between the two ends. Germline V gene lookup returns CDR1 SNHLY and CDR2 FYNNEI. The CDR3 coding sequence is TGTGCCAGCAGTGGTCGAGGCCCCACCGGGGAGCTGTTTTTT. As protein: CASSGRGPTGELFF.

The rearrangement uses TRBV11-2 and TRBJ2-1; D possibly corresponds to TRBD1 (6 bases). The germline gives CDR1 SGHAT, CDR2 FQNNGV. The CDR3 runs 17 residues. Trimming took 4 bases from V and 2 from J, leaving 18 bases between them. This CDR3 reads CASSSLTGLSTYNEQFF. CDR3 nucleotide sequence: TGTGCCAGCAGCTCTCTGACAGGCCTCAGTACCTACAATGAGCAGTTCTTC.

The CDR3 sequence is CASGQGGYGYTF. In DNA, the CDR3 is TGCGCCAGTGGACAGGGCGGCTATGGCTACACCTTC. The chain carries TRBV10-2 and TRBJ1-2; 8 bases are shared with TRBD1. CDR3 length equals 12 residues. CDR1 and CDR2 from the germline V gene are WSHSY and SAAADI. V shed 9 bases, J shed 4 bases, and the junction held 4 bases outside the gene matches.